This T cell receptor (beta chain) was sequenced for a study of blood T cell repertoires in COVID-19. Using immunoSEQ multiplex PCR, the repertoire was profiled, and TCRdb retains in-frame clones only, with some absent. Of roughly 300,000 clones listed, 86% are singletons. This CDR3 spans 15 amino acids. Germline-derived CDR1 and CDR2 are LNHDA and SQIVND (reference sequence). The trim removed 5 bases at V and 7 bases at J, leaving 7 bases unmatched. Material for sequencing was peripheral blood. The V call is TRBV19, the J call TRBJ1-4; the match to TRBD1 covers 10 bases. The clonotype originates from a woman between 50 and 59 years old with acute or convalescent COVID-19. The CDR3 DNA reads as TGTGCCAGTAGTCTCAACCGGGACAGGGGTGAAAAACTGTTTTTT. Translating it yields CASSLNRDRGEKLFF.